This T cell receptor (beta chain) came from a study of blood T cell repertoires in COVID-19. Method: immunoSEQ multiplex PCR; TCRdb's copy keeps in-frame clones and lacks some. The table shows 250,000 to 350,000 clones, with more than 85% occurring only once. V was trimmed by 7 bases and J by 5 bases, leaving 22 bases between them. Germline loops: CDR1 SGHRS, CDR2 YFSETQ. This CDR3 spans 16 amino acids. Recruits, aged roughly 18 to 95 years, lived in 20 to 30 US areas. The sequence came from a young woman who had recovered from COVID-19. The genes are TRBV5-1 and TRBJ2-1; no clear D gene. Sequencing was done on a sample of PBMCs or T cells enriched from blood (not recorded which). The CDR3 region is CASSSFRPTTNNEQFF. The CDR3 DNA follows: TGCGCCAGCTCCAGTTTCCGGCCGACGACAAACAATGAGCAGTTCTTC.